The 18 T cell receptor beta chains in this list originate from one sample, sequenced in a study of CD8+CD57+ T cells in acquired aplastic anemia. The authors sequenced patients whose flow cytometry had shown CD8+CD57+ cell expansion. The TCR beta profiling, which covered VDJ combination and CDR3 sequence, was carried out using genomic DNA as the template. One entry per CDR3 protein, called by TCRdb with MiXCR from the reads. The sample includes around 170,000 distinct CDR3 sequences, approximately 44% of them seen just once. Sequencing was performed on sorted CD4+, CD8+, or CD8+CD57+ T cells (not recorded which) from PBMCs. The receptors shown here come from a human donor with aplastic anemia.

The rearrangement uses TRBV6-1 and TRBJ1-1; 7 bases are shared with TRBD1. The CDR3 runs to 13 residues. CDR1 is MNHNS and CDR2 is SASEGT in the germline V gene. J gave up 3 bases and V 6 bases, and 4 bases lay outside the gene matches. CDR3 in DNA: TGTGCCAGCAGGAGGGACAGCTACACTGAAGCTTTCTTT. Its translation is CASRRDSYTEAFF.

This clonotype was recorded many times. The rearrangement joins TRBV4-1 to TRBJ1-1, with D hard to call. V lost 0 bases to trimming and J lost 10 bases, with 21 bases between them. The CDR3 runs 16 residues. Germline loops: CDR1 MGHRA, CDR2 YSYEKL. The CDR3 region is CASSQEGRVRPVRAFF. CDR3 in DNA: TGCGCCAGCAGCCAAGAAGGTCGAGTCAGACCTGTCCGAGCTTTCTTT.

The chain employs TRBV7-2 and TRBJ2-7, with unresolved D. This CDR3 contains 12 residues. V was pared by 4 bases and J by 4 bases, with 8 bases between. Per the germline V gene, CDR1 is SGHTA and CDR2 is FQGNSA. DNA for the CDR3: TGTGCCAGCAGCTCAGGATTGTACGAGCAGTACTTC. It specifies CASSSGLYEQYF.

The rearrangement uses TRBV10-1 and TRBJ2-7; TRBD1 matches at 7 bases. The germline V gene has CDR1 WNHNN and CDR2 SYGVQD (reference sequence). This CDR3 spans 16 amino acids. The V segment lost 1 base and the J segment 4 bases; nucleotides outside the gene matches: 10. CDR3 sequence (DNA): TGCGCCAGCAGTGAGTTCAGGGGGTCCCCCAAGTACGAGCAGTACGTC. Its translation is CASSEFRGSPKYEQYV.

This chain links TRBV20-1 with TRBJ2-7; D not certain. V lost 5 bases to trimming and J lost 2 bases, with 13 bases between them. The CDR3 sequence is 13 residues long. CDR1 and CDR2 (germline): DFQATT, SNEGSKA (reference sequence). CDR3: CSARPTSTYEQYF. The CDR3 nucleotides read TGCAGTGCTCGTCCCACCTCCACCTACGAGCAGTACTTC.

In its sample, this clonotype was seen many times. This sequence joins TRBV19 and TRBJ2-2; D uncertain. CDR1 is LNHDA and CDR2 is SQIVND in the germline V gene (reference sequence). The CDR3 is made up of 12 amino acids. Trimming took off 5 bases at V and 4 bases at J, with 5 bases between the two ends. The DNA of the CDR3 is TGTGCCAGTAGTCAAGGCACCGGGGAGCTGTTTTTT. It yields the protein CASSQGTGELFF.

CDR3 in amino acids: CATSDPARPTRAFF. The CDR3 DNA is TGTGCCACCAGTGATCCCGCCCGACCAACTCGGGCTTTCTTT. The gene calls are TRBV24-1 and TRBJ1-1, with unresolved D. This CDR3 is 14 amino acids long. CDR1 and CDR2 (germline): KGHDR, SFDVKD. Deletions cut 3 bases from V and 11 bases from J, with 18 bases between.

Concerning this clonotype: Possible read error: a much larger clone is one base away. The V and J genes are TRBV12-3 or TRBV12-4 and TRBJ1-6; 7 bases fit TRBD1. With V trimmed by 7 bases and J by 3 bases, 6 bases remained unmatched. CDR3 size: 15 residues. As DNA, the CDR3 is TGTGCCAGCACCACCGGACAGGTCTATAATTCACCCCTCCACTTT. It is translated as CASTTGQVYNSPLHF.

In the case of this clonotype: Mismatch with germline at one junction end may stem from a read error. CDR3 region: CAISPPHRETQYF. The CDR3 DNA reads TGTGCCATCAGTCCCCCCCATCGGGAGACCCAGTACTTC. The chain recombines TRBV2 with TRBJ2-5; no firm D call. Germline V CDR1 and CDR2: SNHLY, FYNNEI. This CDR3 contains 13 residues. The full variable domain, completed using reference TRBV2 and TRBJ2-5, is EPEVTQTPSHQVTQMGQEVILRCVPISNHLYFYWYRQILGQKVEFLVSFYNNEISEKSEIFDDQFSVERPDGSNFTLKIRSTKLEDSAMYFCAISPPHRETQYFGPGTRLLVL.

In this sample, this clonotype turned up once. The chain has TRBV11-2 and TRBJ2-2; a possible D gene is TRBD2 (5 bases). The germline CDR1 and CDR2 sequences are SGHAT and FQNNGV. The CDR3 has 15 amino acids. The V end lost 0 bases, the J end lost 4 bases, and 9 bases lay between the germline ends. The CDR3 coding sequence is TGTGCCAGCAGCTTAGATTCTAGCCTCACCGGGGAGCTGTTTTTT. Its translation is CASSLDSSLTGELFF.

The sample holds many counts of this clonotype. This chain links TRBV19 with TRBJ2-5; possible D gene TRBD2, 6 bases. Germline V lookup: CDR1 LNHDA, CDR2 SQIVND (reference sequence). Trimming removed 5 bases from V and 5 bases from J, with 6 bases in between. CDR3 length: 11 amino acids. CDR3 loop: CASSRGETQYF. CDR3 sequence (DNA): TGTGCCAGTAGTCGGGGGGAGACCCAGTACTTC. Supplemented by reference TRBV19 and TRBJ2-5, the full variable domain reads DGGITQSPKYLFRKEGQNVTLSCEQNLNHDAMYWYRQDPGQGLRLIYYSQIVNDFQKGDIAEGYSVSREKKESFPLTVTSAQKNPTAFYLCASSRGETQYFGPGTRLLVL.

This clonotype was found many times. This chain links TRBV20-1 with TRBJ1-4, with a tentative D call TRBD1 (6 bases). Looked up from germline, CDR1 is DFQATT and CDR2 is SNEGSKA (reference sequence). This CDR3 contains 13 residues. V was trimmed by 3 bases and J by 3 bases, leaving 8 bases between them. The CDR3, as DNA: TGCAGTGCTAGTCAGGGGTCTAATGAAAAACTGTTTTTT. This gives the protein CSASQGSNEKLFF.

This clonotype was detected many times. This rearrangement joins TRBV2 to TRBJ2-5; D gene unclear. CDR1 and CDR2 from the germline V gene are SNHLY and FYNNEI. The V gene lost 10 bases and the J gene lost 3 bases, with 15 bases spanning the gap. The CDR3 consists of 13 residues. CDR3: CATTRTIKETQYF. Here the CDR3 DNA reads TGTGCCACCACCAGGACCATCAAAGAGACCCAGTACTTC. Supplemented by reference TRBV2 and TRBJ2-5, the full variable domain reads EPEVTQTPSHQVTQMGQEVILRCVPISNHLYFYWYRQILGQKVEFLVSFYNNEISEKSEIFDDQFSVERPDGSNFTLKIRSTKLEDSAMYFCATTRTIKETQYFGPGTRLLVL.

The CDR3 loop reads CAITATPTGELFF. For the CDR3, the DNA is TGTGCCATCACAGCCACCCCAACCGGGGAGCTGTTTTTT. This rearrangement joins TRBV10-3 to TRBJ2-2; D unclear. The CDR3 spans 13 residues. CDR1 is ENHRY, CDR2 SYGVKD, per germline. The V end was cut by 7 bases, the J end by 5 bases, with 11 bases between.

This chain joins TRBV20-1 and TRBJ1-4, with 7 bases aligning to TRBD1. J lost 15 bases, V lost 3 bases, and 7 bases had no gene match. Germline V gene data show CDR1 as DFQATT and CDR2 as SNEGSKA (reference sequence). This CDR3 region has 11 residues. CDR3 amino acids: CSAREDRAVFF. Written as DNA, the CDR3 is TGCAGTGCTAGGGAAGACAGGGCGGTGTTTTTT.

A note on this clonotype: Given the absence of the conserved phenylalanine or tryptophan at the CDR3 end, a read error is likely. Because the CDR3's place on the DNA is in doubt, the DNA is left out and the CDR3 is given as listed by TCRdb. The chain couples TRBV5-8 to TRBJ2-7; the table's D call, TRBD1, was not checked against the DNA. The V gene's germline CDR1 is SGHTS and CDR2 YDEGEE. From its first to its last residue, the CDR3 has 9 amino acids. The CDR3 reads CASSQGVWG.

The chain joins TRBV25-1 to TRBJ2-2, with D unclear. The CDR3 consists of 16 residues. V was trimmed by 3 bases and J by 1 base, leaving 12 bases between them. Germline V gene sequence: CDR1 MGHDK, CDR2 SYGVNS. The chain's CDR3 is CASSERYRQNTGELFF. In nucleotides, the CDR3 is TGTGCCAGCAGTGAGAGGTACCGTCAGAACACCGGGGAGCTGTTTTTT. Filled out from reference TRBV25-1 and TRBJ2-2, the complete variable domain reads EADIYQTPRYLVIGTGKKITLECSQTMGHDKMYWYQQDPGMELHLIHYSYGVNSTEKGDLSSESTVSRIRTEHFPLTLESARPSHTSQYLCASSERYRQNTGELFFGEGSRLTVL.

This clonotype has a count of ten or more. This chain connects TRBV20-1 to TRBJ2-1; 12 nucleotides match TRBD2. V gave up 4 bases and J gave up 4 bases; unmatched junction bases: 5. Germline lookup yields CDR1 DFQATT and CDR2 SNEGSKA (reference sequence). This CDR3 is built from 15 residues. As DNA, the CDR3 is TGCAGTGCTACCCGACTAGCGGGGGATTACAATGAGCAGTTCTTC. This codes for CSATRLAGDYNEQFF.